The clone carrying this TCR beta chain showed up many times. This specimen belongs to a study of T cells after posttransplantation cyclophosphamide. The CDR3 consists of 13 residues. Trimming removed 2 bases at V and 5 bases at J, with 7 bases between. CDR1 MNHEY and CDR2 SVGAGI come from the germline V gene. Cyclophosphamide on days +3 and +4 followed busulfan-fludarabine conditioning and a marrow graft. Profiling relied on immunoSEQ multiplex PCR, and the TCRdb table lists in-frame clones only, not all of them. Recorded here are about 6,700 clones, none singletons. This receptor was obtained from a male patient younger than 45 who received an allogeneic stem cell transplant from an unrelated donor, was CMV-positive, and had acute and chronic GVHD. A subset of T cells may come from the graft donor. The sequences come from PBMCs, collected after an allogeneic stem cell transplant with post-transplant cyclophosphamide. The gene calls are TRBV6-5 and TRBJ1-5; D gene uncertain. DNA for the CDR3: TGTGCCAGCAGTTACGATCGGGATCAGCCCCAGCATTTT. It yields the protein CASSYDRDQPQHF.